Listed below are T cell receptor beta chains from one sample, sequenced in a study of CD8 T cells in ankylosing spondylitis. TCRdb ran MiXCR on the 5' RACE reads and lists one entry per CDR3 protein. The table shows roughly 700,000 distinct CDR3 sequences, with under 20% occurring only once. Input material: blood, either unsorted or a sorted T cell fraction (not recorded which). The receptors shown here come from a male donor with ankylosing spondylitis. Each CDR3 is given with its conserved first and last residue. The order of the fields is J gene, clone size, D gene, V gene, CDR3 protein. The D gene is left open where the match is weak. A row's size may be missing; if present it is once, few, many or a size class.

j_gene: TRBJ2-1; abundance: .; d_gene: TRBD2; v_gene: TRBV28; CDR3aa: CASSYSSSGTYNEQFF
j_gene: TRBJ2-7; abundance: .; d_gene: .; v_gene: TRBV18; CDR3aa: CASSLRQDIGEQYF
j_gene: TRBJ1-1; abundance: .; d_gene: .; v_gene: TRBV29-1; CDR3aa: CSVASPTSFGSEAFF
j_gene: TRBJ2-3; abundance: few; d_gene: .; v_gene: TRBV7-9; CDR3aa: CASSSREQVPSTDTQYF
j_gene: TRBJ1-1; abundance: few; d_gene: .; v_gene: TRBV10-3; CDR3aa: CAIKGSAGPNQPAFF
j_gene: TRBJ2-7; abundance: .; d_gene: .; v_gene: TRBV10-2; CDR3aa: CASMLVRNEQYF
j_gene: TRBJ1-1; abundance: few; d_gene: TRBD1; v_gene: TRBV5-1; CDR3aa: CASSEWTGPTEAFF
j_gene: TRBJ2-2; abundance: .; d_gene: TRBD2; v_gene: TRBV6-1; CDR3aa: CASSESALAGSTGELFF
j_gene: TRBJ2-2; abundance: .; d_gene: .; v_gene: TRBV28; CDR3aa: CASSPLLGTGELFF
j_gene: TRBJ2-7; abundance: many; d_gene: TRBD1; v_gene: TRBV29-1; CDR3aa: CSVTGTGDYEQYF
j_gene: TRBJ1-2; abundance: .; d_gene: TRBD1; v_gene: TRBV20-1; CDR3aa: CSARVMISGTGWGYTF
j_gene: TRBJ2-7; abundance: once; d_gene: TRBD2; v_gene: TRBV5-6; CDR3aa: CASSFAGTSGYEQYF
j_gene: TRBJ2-1; abundance: few; d_gene: TRBD2; v_gene: TRBV5-6; CDR3aa: CASSFSGGLGNEQFF
j_gene: TRBJ2-3; abundance: .; d_gene: .; v_gene: TRBV12-3/TRBV12-4; CDR3aa: CAISLAPELGGKSTDTQYF
j_gene: TRBJ2-2; abundance: .; d_gene: .; v_gene: TRBV7-9; CDR3aa: CASSFEYLANTGELFF
j_gene: TRBJ2-6; abundance: .; d_gene: TRBD2; v_gene: TRBV4-3; CDR3aa: CASSQEDSGRASGANVLTF
j_gene: TRBJ1-4; abundance: few; d_gene: .; v_gene: TRBV5-1; CDR3aa: CASSLGSFKEKLFF
j_gene: TRBJ1-5; abundance: .; d_gene: .; v_gene: TRBV9; CDR3aa: CASSPAAGNQPQHF
j_gene: TRBJ1-6; abundance: .; d_gene: .; v_gene: TRBV6-1; CDR3aa: CASSASWGANSPLHF
j_gene: TRBJ1-5; abundance: .; d_gene: TRBD1; v_gene: TRBV5-1; CDR3aa: CASSPISGGGQPQHF
j_gene: TRBJ1-1; abundance: few; d_gene: .; v_gene: TRBV28; CDR3aa: CASSFRTETEAFF
j_gene: TRBJ2-2; abundance: .; d_gene: .; v_gene: TRBV24-1; CDR3aa: CATSDWQGLIGTGELFF
j_gene: TRBJ2-1; abundance: few; d_gene: .; v_gene: TRBV9; CDR3aa: CASAERSSYNEQFF